This TCR beta chain was identified during a study of CD8 T cells in ankylosing spondylitis (dated by TCRdb to about 2017). Some background on the complete study: To find TCR variants linked to disease, the study profiled T cell receptor beta repertoires in ankylosing spondylitis patients and healthy donors. The full study cohort comprised 25 or so ankylosing spondylitis patients and 110 or so healthy donors. Peripheral blood samples were taken, and synovial fluid was additionally collected from ankylosing spondylitis patients.

Sequenced on an Illumina HiSeq 2500. TCR beta libraries were prepared by quantitative 5'-RACE with molecular barcodes. The original methods were these. To identify disease-linked TCR variants, a new computational method was used, one built on a probabilistic model of VDJ rearrangement. The public sequencing data were trimmed at Q25 with fastp and processed into clonotypes with MiXCR by TCRdb, which kept only in-frame beta chains. CDR3 protein sequences are deduplicated, and each keeps its most common genes and DNA. The V and J calls reflect TCRdb's pipeline rather than the authors' work. The sample has 150,000 to 200,000 distinct CDR3 sequences on record, more than 9% of them singletons. The ten most abundant clones make up roughly 29% of the sample. This clonotype was recorded at least ten times. Its target antigen remains unknown. No base qualities exist here, and no much larger clone lies one base off it.

Overall study outcomes, separate from this receptor: Some motif variants had previously been reported in the synovial fluid and blood of reactive arthritis patients, which suggests shared mechanisms of disease initiation. A TCR beta motif made up of several highly homologous amino acid variants appeared to be characteristic of blood from ankylosing spondylitis patients. In peripheral blood, the disease-linked clones were found at relatively low frequencies and had a CD8+ phenotype. According to the report, matched synovial fluid samples from ankylosing spondylitis patients were significantly enriched for the disease-linked clones.

The CDR3 goes from the cysteine to the phenylalanine over 13 residues. This entry keeps only the CDR3 DNA: 39 bases, framed from base 1. V and J are truncated by 6 bases and 0 bases respectively, leaving an intervening sequence of 8 bases. The sequence came from a male donor with ankylosing spondylitis or in good health (not recorded which). Sequencing was done on a sample of blood, either unsorted or a sorted T cell fraction (not recorded which). The sequence joins TRBV12-3 or TRBV12-4 to TRBJ1-1; no D gene can be assigned with confidence. The CDR3 loop reads CASSRNMNTEAFF. The DNA reads TGTGCCAGCAGCAGGAACATGAACACTGAAGCTTTCTTT.